A selection of T cell receptor beta chains follows, all from one sample in a study of beta chain features in type 1 diabetes. TCRdb keeps only in-frame clones here, not all; method: immunoSEQ multiplex PCR. The sample has about 650,000 clones; approximately 13% are singletons. The sequenced sample was naive CD4+ T cells from blood. The receptors stem from a man aged 30-40 years with type 1 diabetes. CDR3s include the opening cysteine and the closing phenylalanine or tryptophan. A D gene is named only where the DNA matches it firmly. Rows give clone size only sometimes, using once, few, many, or a class for an expanded clone.

clone size	D gene	V gene	J gene	CDR3 DNA	CDR3 protein
few	NA	TRBV25-1	TRBJ1-6	TGTGCCAGCAGTGAGCAGGGGTTTAATTCACCCCTCCACTTT	CASSEQGFNSPLHF
few	NA	TRBV14	TRBJ1-1	TGTGCCAGCAGCCGACGACAGGACGGTGAAGCTTTCTTT	CASSRRQDGEAFF
NA	NA	TRBV29-1	TRBJ2-6	TGCAGCGTTCAGGTTGTCGCTGGGGCCAACGTCCTGACTTTC	CSVQVVAGANVLTF
few	NA	TRBV2	TRBJ2-7	TGTGCCAGCACTGCTGGACTGTCCCCCTACGAGCAGTACTTC	CASTAGLSPYEQYF
NA	TRBD2	TRBV5-4	TRBJ2-3	TGTGCCAGCAGCTTGTTGGTTAGCGGGGGCACAGATACGCAGTATTTT	CASSLLVSGGTDTQYF
few	NA	TRBV7-2	TRBJ1-1	TGTGCCAGCAGCTTTGGGAGGGGAATGAACACTGAAGCTTTCTTT	CASSFGRGMNTEAFF
NA	NA	TRBV7-2	TRBJ2-5	TGTGCCAGCAGCTTCTCCCGGGAGACCCAGTACTTC	CASSFSRETQYF
few	NA	TRBV27	TRBJ1-6	TGTGCCAGCAGCGACAGGTTCTCACCCCTCCACTTT	CASSDRFSPLHF
NA	NA	TRBV6-5	TRBJ1-2	TGTGCCAGCAGTTGGGACGGACGGTATGGCTACACCTTC	CASSWDGRYGYTF
NA	NA	TRBV5-8	TRBJ2-5	TGTGCCAGCAGCTTTCTCCGCCAAGAGACCCAGTACTTC	CASSFLRQETQYF
NA	TRBD2	TRBV19	TRBJ2-7	TGTGCCAGTAGTATACTAGCGGGGGGCTACGAGCAGTACTTC	CASSILAGGYEQYF
few	NA	TRBV9	TRBJ1-3	TGTGCCAGCAGCGTAGGGAGCAGGGATATGGGAAACACCATATATTTT	CASSVGSRDMGNTIYF
few	NA	TRBV21-1	TRBJ2-3	TGTGCCAGCAGCATTAGACTAGCGGGGGCAAAAGATACGCAGTATTTT	CASSIRLAGAKDTQYF
few	TRBD1	TRBV7-9	TRBJ1-4	TGTGCCAGCAGCAAGGGACAGGGTGGTGAAAAACTGTTTTTT	CASSKGQGGEKLFF
NA	NA	TRBV29-1	TRBJ2-1	TGCAGCGTTGTCGAGGGACGGCATGAGCAGTTCTTC	CSVVEGRHEQFF
NA	NA	TRBV20-1	TRBJ2-3	TGCAGTGCTCGGGCCACAGATACGCAGTATTTT	CSARATDTQYF
few	TRBD1	TRBV27	TRBJ2-5	TGTGCCAGCAGTTCCCCGGGACAGGGGACGGAGACCCAGTACTTC	CASSSPGQGTETQYF
NA	NA	TRBV11-3	TRBJ2-3	TGTGCCAGCAGCCCCGGCGTGGGGGTGGGCACAGATACGCAGTATTTT	CASSPGVGVGTDTQYF
NA	TRBD1	TRBV18	TRBJ2-1	TGTGCCAGCTCACCGGGGACAGGAGCTTACAATGAGCAGTTCTTC	CASSPGTGAYNEQFF
few	NA	TRBV27	TRBJ1-2	TGTGCCAGCAGCCGTGGGGCAGCTAACTATGGCTACACCTTC	CASSRGAANYGYTF
few	NA	TRBV5-1	TRBJ1-2	TGCGCCAGCAGCACCGAGGCGGACGGCTACACCTTC	CASSTEADGYTF
NA	NA	TRBV27	TRBJ1-1	TGTGCCAGCAGACCTTATTACCGGGACCCTGAAGCTTTCTTT	CASRPYYRDPEAFF
few	NA	TRBV9	TRBJ1-3	TGTGCCAGCAGCGTAGAAGATCGGGCCTACTCTGGAAACACCATATATTTT	CASSVEDRAYSGNTIYF
few	NA	TRBV10-3	TRBJ1-2	TGTGCCATCAGTGAGGGATTGAGCTATGGCTACACCTTC	CAISEGLSYGYTF
NA	NA	TRBV2	TRBJ2-7	TGTGCCAGCAGGGACAACCCCTACGAGCAGTACTTC	CASRDNPYEQYF
few	NA	TRBV9	TRBJ1-5	TGTGCCAGCAGCGTGGGGGGAAGCAATCAGCCCCAGCATTTT	CASSVGGSNQPQHF
NA	NA	TRBV7-9	TRBJ1-5	TGTGCCAGCAGCCATGACAGCAATCAGCCCCAGCATTTT	CASSHDSNQPQHF
NA	NA	TRBV5-6	TRBJ1-1	TGTGCCAGCAGCTTGGTACAGGGAGGCACTGAAGCTTTCTTT	CASSLVQGGTEAFF
few	NA	TRBV9	TRBJ1-2	TGTGCCAGCAGCGTCGCGGTCGGCCCCGCAACACATGGCTACACCTTC	CASSVAVGPATHGYTF
few	NA	TRBV7-4	TRBJ2-7	TGTGCCAACTCCTACGAGCAGTACTTC	CANSYEQYF
few	TRBD1	TRBV27	TRBJ1-4	TGTGCCAGCAGTTCACTTACCGGGACAGGCGCGGAAAAACTGTTTTTT	CASSSLTGTGAEKLFF
few	NA	TRBV19	TRBJ2-2	TGTGCCAGTAGTGGTCAGGGAAACACCGGGGAGCTGTTTTTT	CASSGQGNTGELFF
NA	TRBD2	TRBV7-6	TRBJ2-7	TGTGCCAGCAGCTCGTCTAGCGGGGGGGCCTACGAGCAGTACTTC	CASSSSSGGAYEQYF
NA	NA	TRBV28	TRBJ1-2	TGTGCCAGCAGTTTCGATCCAAGGGGCTACAACTATGGCTACACCTTC	CASSFDPRGYNYGYTF
few	TRBD2	TRBV5-1	TRBJ2-3	TGCGCCAGCAGCCCACCCGCGGGGGTCACAGATACGCAGTATTTT	CASSPPAGVTDTQYF
NA	TRBD2	TRBV11-3	TRBJ2-3	TGTGCCAGCAGCTTGGCGGGGGGTACAGATACGCAGTATTTT	CASSLAGGTDTQYF
NA	NA	TRBV7-3	TRBJ2-1	TGTGCCAGCAGCCCTGGCGGGGCCAGCGAGCAGTTCTTC	CASSPGGASEQFF
NA	TRBD1	TRBV6-5	TRBJ2-2	TGTGCCAGCAGTTCCCAGACAGGGTGGGGCGGGGAGCTGTTTTTT	CASSSQTGWGGELFF
NA	NA	TRBV25-1	TRBJ1-6	TGTGCCAGCAGTGGGGGACGTAGGAATTCACCCCTCCACTTT	CASSGGRRNSPLHF
NA	NA	TRBV29-1	TRBJ2-3	TGCAGCGTTGCAGGCAGGATCACAGATACGCAGTATTTT	CSVAGRITDTQYF
few	NA	TRBV5-1	TRBJ1-3	TGCGCCAGCAGCGCGGGATCTGGAAACACCATATATTTT	CASSAGSGNTIYF
NA	TRBD1	TRBV29-1	TRBJ2-3	TGCAGCGTTGACGACAGGGCAGATACGCAGTATTTT	CSVDDRADTQYF
few	NA	TRBV29-1	TRBJ2-2	TGCAGCGCCACGGACACCGGCGGGGAGCTGTTTTTT	CSATDTGGELFF
few	TRBD1	TRBV18	TRBJ2-3	TGTGCCAGCTCACCAGGGACAGGCACCAGGGGTACGCAGTATTTT	CASSPGTGTRGTQYF
NA	NA	TRBV7-2	TRBJ1-2	TGTGCCAGCAGCCCCGCGGGGCACTATGGCTACACCTTC	CASSPAGHYGYTF
few	NA	TRBV2	TRBJ1-4	TGTGCCAGCAGTGACAAGGCGGAGGTCGAAAAACTGTTTTTT	CASSDKAEVEKLFF
few	TRBD1	TRBV2	TRBJ1-2	TGTGCCAGCAGTGAGGTTCGGGACAGCTATGGCTACACCTTC	CASSEVRDSYGYTF
once	NA	TRBV11-2	TRBJ2-3	TGTGCCAGCAGCTTGCTAACAGCCACAGATACGCAGTATTTT	CASSLLTATDTQYF
NA	NA	TRBV19	TRBJ2-3	TGTGCCAGTAGTTATGGGACAACTTTCACAGATACGCAGTATTTT	CASSYGTTFTDTQYF
NA	TRBD1	TRBV29-1	TRBJ1-2	TGCAGCGTCCTAGGACAGGGGGGGTTCTATGGCTACACCTTC	CSVLGQGGFYGYTF
few	NA	TRBV6-4	TRBJ1-4	TGTGCCAGCAGTCGAGAGGAGAGTGAAAAACTGTTTTTT	CASSREESEKLFF
few	TRBD2	TRBV10-3	TRBJ2-1	TGTGCCCATCACGATAGCGGGGGTTCAAATGAGCAGTTCTTC	CAHHDSGGSNEQFF
NA	NA	TRBV2	TRBJ2-6	TGTGCCAGCAGGGGGACGGGACCTTTCTCTGGGGCCAACGTCCTGACTTTC	CASRGTGPFSGANVLTF